These 4 T cell receptor beta chains originate from one sample sequenced in a study of T cells after somatic rescue of genetic block. The method was immunoSEQ multiplex PCR; TCRdb's version includes in-frame clones alone and lacks a portion of them. The sample holds about 88,000 clones, just under 90% seen once. The sample taken for sequencing was peripheral blood mononuclear cells (PBMCs). The receptors originated from a woman aged 18-29 years.

V gene TRBV7-2 combines with J gene TRBJ2-3; 10 positions match TRBD2. Losses at the gene ends were 6 bases for V and 1 base for J; bases not matched to a gene: 7. The CDR3 loop spans 16 amino acids. Looked up from germline, CDR1 is SGHTA and CDR2 is FQGNSA. CDR3 DNA: TGTGCCAGCAGACCCCCTAGCGGGAGCGGCACAGATACGCAGTATTTT. This encodes CASRPPSGSGTDTQYF.

With respect to this clone: The same CDR3 is also encoded by other DNA sequences in this sample. This sequence joins TRBV18 and TRBJ1-2, with D maybe TRBD1 (5 bases). CDR3 length: 14 residues. The V gene's germline CDR1 is KGHSH and CDR2 LQKENI. Trimming pared 3 bases from V and 2 bases from J, leaving 10 bases between. The CDR3 protein is CASSPGTGNYGYTF. CDR3 in DNA: TGTGCCAGCTCACCTGGGACGGGGAACTATGGCTACACCTTC.

The chain carries TRBV18 and TRBJ2-7, with D possibly matching TRBD2 (5 bases). Trimming removed 4 bases at V and 11 bases at J, with 15 bases between. CDR3 length: 12 amino acids. Per the germline V gene, CDR1 is KGHSH and CDR2 is LQKENI. CDR3 sequence: CASSLRGLGKYF. The CDR3 DNA is TGTGCCAGCTCACTTCGCGGGCTGGGAAAGTACTTC.

The rearrangement links TRBV19 to TRBJ2-1, with a possible D match to TRBD1 (5 bases). The CDR3 totals 13 residues. V lost 5 bases, J lost 7 bases, and 12 bases lay in between. Germline V gene lookup returns CDR1 LNHDA and CDR2 SQIVND (reference sequence). The CDR3 reads CASSVSKGNEQFF. The CDR3 region has the DNA TGTGCCAGTAGTGTATCGAAGGGGAATGAGCAGTTCTTC. Variable domain in full (rest from reference TRBV19 and TRBJ2-1): DGGITQSPKYLFRKEGQNVTLSCEQNLNHDAMYWYRQDPGQGLRLIYYSQIVNDFQKGDIAEGYSVSREKKESFPLTVTSAQKNPTAFYLCASSVSKGNEQFFGPGTRLTVL.